This T cell receptor (beta chain) was identified in a study of Tregs in tolerant kidney transplant recipients. Sequencing was performed with immunoSEQ multiplex PCR; in TCRdb, only in-frame clones are kept and a portion is missing. The sample lists tens of thousands of clones, 80% to 95% occurring once. A remark on this clone: Its antigen is unknown.

From germline, CDR1 is GTSNPN and CDR2 SVGIG (reference sequence). V was clipped by 3 bases and J by 2 bases; unmatched bases: 6. The CDR3 loop spans 15 amino acids. Overall study findings and caveats: Tolerant patients' donor-specific Tregs expanded beyond overall Tregs, suggesting antigen-driven growth.

This specimen was Tregs from blood, taken before the transplant. The chain uses TRBV30 and TRBJ2-3; 9 bases agree with TRBD1. This clonotype was sampled from a human donor who received a combined kidney and bone marrow transplant. In DNA form, the CDR3 reads TGTGCCTGGAGACTAACAGGGGGCCTCACAGATACGCAGTATTTT. It encodes CAWRLTGGLTDTQYF. Full variable domain (remainder filled in from reference TRBV30 and TRBJ2-3): SQTIHQWPATLVQPVGSPLSLECTVEGTSNPNLYWYRQAAGRGLQLLFYSVGIGQISSEVPQNLSASRPQDRQFILSSKKLLLSDSGFYLCAWRLTGGLTDTQYFGPGTRLTVL.